This TCR beta chain was recorded in a study of blood T cell repertoires in COVID-19. Only in-frame clones appear in the TCRdb table, and some are missing; sequencing was by immunoSEQ multiplex PCR. The sample comprises more than 300,000 clones, roughly 90% of which are singletons, and approximately 18% rests with the top ten. The CDR3 sequence is 16 residues long. Germline-derived CDR1 and CDR2 are LGHNA and YNFKEQ. Unmatched junction bases numbered 6, after V lost 1 base and J lost 2 bases. The clonotype was recovered from a woman under 40 who had recovered from COVID-19. The specimen sequenced was PBMCs or T cells enriched from blood (not recorded which). The J gene is TRBJ2-3, the V gene TRBV4-2; 7 bases match TRBD2. CDR3 DNA: TGTGCCAGCAGCCAAGGGAGCGGGACCTTCACAGATACGCAGTATTTT. This translates into CASSQGSGTFTDTQYF.